What follows are 9 T cell receptor beta chains derived from one specimen sequenced in a study of T-cell memory formation after mild COVID-19. TCRdb re-called the 5' RACE reads with MiXCR, one entry per CDR3 protein. The sample shows approximately 480,000 distinct CDR3 sequences, about 18% of them seen only once. Specimen: PBMCs or a T cell subset sorted from them (not recorded which). The receptors originated from an adult woman who had mild COVID-19 (a few samples of this study predate the infection). Cell type and time point are not known.

This clonotype has more than one count but fewer than ten. J is TRBJ2-3 and V is TRBV5-1, with D possibly being TRBD2 (6 bases). Trimming stripped 2 bases from V and 5 bases from J, with 12 bases between. The CDR3 is made up of 14 amino acids. Per germline, CDR1 SGHRS and CDR2 YFSETQ. CDR3 DNA: TGCGCCAGCAGCTTCAGAGCGGGTGAAGATACGCAGTATTTT. It codes for CASSFRAGEDTQYF.

Comments on this clonotype: One junction end does not reproduce the germline sequence, and a read error may be involved. V gene TRBV7-9 combines with J gene TRBJ1-1; no firm D call. Germline V CDR1 and CDR2: SEHNR, FQNEAQ (reference sequence). The CDR3 extends over 14 amino acids. The CDR3 coding sequence is TGTGCCAGCAGGCCCGGGGTCGGGAACACTGGAGCTTTCTTT. Amino acids: CASRPGVGNTGAFF.

This sequence joins TRBV7-9 and TRBJ2-7, with D unclear. The CDR3 is 13 residues long. The ends were cut back, 4 bases at V and 0 bases at J, with 7 bases in the middle. Per the germline V gene, CDR1 is SEHNR and CDR2 is FQNEAQ (reference sequence). The CDR3 DNA follows: TGTGCCAGCAGCTCATTTTCCTCCTACGAGCAGTACTTC. Protein sequence: CASSSFSSYEQYF.

This clonotype appeared a few times. The J gene is TRBJ2-5, the V gene TRBV14; weak D call: TRBD2 (5 bases). Germline V lookup: CDR1 SGHDN, CDR2 FVKESK. V was shortened by 1 base and J by 2 bases, with 11 bases between the two germline ends. The CDR3 covers 15 residues. CDR3 loop: CASSQVARTQETQYF. The CDR3 DNA sequence: TGTGCCAGCAGCCAAGTAGCCCGGACTCAAGAGACCCAGTACTTC.

The V call is TRBV30, the J call TRBJ2-3; TRBD2 is a possible D gene (7 bases). V gave up 2 bases and J gave up 5 bases, with 17 bases separating them. CDR1 GTSNPN and CDR2 SVGIG come from the germline V gene (reference sequence). The CDR3 spans 15 residues. The CDR3 is CAWSRGEGRIDTQYF. The CDR3 region has the DNA TGTGCCTGGAGTAGGGGGGAGGGCCGTATAGATACGCAGTATTTT.

This clonotype was observed a few times. The V call is TRBV14, the J call TRBJ2-7; tentative D call: TRBD2 (5 bases). CDR3 length equals 12 residues. Germline CDR1 and CDR2: SGHDN and FVKESK. V lost 10 bases and J lost 0, with 10 bases in between. CDR3 nucleotide sequence: TGTGCCACCGGACTGAGCTCCTACGAGCAGTACTTC. This translates into CATGLSSYEQYF.

This clonotype was seen only a few times. The chain joins TRBV10-3 to TRBJ1-2, with D hard to call. This CDR3 is built from 12 residues. Trimming removed 9 bases at V and 2 bases at J, with 10 bases between. CDR1 is ENHRY, CDR2 SYGVKD, per germline. The CDR3: CAIEESNYGYTF. The CDR3, as DNA: TGTGCCATTGAGGAGTCCAACTATGGCTACACCTTC.

This clonotype was observed a few times. The chain has TRBV29-1 and TRBJ2-1; D is perhaps TRBD1 or TRBD2 (8 bases each). CDR1 is SQVTM and CDR2 is ANQGSEA in the germline V gene. This CDR3 is built from 16 residues. The ends were cut back, 6 bases at V and 9 bases at J, with 27 bases in the middle. CDR3 loop: CSVETTGAAGASEQFF. DNA for the CDR3: TGCAGCGTGGAGACGACAGGGGCAGCGGGAGCGAGTGAGCAGTTCTTC.

The CDR3 nucleotides are TGTGCCAGCTCACTTTCGACAGGGGTGAATGAGCAGTTCTTC. Translated: CASSLSTGVNEQFF. V is TRBV18 and J is TRBJ2-1, with 8 bases that match TRBD1. V shed 4 bases, J shed 7 bases, and the junction held 6 bases outside the gene matches. CDR1 is KGHSH and CDR2 is LQKENI in the germline V gene. The CDR3 is 14 amino acids.